This T cell receptor beta chain came from a study of regulatory T cells in long-lasting Graves disease. Libraries of TCR beta came from iRepertoire HTBI primers plus Arm-PCR of CDR3 regions. In the original processing: Looking across samples, the authors found 55 to 70 TRBV and 14 TRBJ segments. TCRdb redid the calling of the multiplex PCR reads with MiXCR, one entry per CDR3 protein. These V and J calls derive from TCRdb rather than the authors' analysis. Of 440,000 or so distinct CDR3 sequences in the sample, about 15% are singletons; the top ten hold around 10%. This CDR3 has 14 amino acids. V lost 5 bases to trimming and J lost 1 base; unmatched junction nucleotides: 5. Per the germline V gene, CDR1 is DFQATT and CDR2 is SNEGSKA (reference sequence). This clonotype has at least ten counts. Noted time point: newly diagnosed GD, antithyroid drugs for less than 3 months. PBMC RNA was the source of the TCR library.

These data were likewise used in another study, on T cells in Graves' hyperthyroidism and ophthalmopathy.

This receptor was obtained from a woman in her 30s with Graves disease. The gene calls are TRBV20-1 and TRBJ2-7; 10 bases align to TRBD1. The specimen comprised peripheral blood mononuclear cells (PBMCs), sampled at new diagnosis, from a patient treated with antithyroid drugs. The CDR3 loop is CSAGQGGISYEQYF. The CDR3 DNA reads as TGCAGTGCTGGACAGGGGGGCATTTCCTACGAGCAGTACTTC.